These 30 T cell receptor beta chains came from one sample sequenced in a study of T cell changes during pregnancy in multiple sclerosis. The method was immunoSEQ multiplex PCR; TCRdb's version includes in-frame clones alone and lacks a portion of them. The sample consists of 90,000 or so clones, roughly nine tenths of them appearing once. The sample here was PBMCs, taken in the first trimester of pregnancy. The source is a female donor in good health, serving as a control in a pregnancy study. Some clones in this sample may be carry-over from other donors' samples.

The CDR3: CASSPGVSYGYTF. The CDR3 nucleotides read TGCGCCAGCAGCCCAGGGGTTTCCTATGGCTACACCTTC. The V call is TRBV4-1, the J call TRBJ1-2, with a tentative D call TRBD1 (6 bases). Per the germline V gene, CDR1 is MGHRA and CDR2 is YSYEKL. The CDR3 covers 13 residues. The V end was cut by 4 bases, the J end by 4 bases, with 10 bases between.

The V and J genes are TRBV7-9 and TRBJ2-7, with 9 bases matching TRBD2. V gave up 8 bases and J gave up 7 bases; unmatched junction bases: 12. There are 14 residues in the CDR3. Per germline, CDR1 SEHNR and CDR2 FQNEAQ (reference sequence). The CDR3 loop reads CASLPGLASGEQYF. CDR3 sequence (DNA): TGTGCCAGCCTTCCGGGACTAGCTTCGGGAGAGCAGTACTTC.

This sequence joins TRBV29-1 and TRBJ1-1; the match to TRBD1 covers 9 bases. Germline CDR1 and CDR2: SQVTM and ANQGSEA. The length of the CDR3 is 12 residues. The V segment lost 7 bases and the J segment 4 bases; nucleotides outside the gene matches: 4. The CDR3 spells CSAGQGSTEAFF. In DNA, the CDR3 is TGCAGCGCAGGACAGGGGTCCACTGAAGCTTTCTTT.

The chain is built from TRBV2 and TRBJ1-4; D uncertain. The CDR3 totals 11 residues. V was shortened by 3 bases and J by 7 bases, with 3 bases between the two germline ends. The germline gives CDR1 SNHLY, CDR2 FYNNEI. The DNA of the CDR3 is TGTGCCAGCAGTGAGAGTGAAAAACTGTTTTTT. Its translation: CASSESEKLFF.

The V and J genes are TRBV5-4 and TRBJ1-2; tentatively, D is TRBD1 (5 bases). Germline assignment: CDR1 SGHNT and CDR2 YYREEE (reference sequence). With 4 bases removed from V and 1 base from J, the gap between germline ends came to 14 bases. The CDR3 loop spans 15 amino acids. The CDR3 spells CASSGVGHGNYGYTF. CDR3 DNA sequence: TGTGCCAGCAGCGGGGTTGGACACGGTAACTATGGCTACACCTTC.

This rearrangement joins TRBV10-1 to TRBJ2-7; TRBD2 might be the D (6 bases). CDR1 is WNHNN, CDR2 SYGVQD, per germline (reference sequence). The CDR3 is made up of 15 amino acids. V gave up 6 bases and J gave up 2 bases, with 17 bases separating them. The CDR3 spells CASSNHRDSTYEQYF. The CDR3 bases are TGCGCCAGCAGCAACCACCGGGACTCCACCTACGAGCAGTACTTC.

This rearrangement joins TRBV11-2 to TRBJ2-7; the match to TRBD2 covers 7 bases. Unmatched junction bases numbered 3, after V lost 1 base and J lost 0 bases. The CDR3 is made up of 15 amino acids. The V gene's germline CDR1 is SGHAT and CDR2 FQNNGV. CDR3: CASSLVGGGSYEQYF. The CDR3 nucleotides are TGTGCCAGCAGCTTAGTGGGCGGGGGCTCCTACGAGCAGTACTTC.

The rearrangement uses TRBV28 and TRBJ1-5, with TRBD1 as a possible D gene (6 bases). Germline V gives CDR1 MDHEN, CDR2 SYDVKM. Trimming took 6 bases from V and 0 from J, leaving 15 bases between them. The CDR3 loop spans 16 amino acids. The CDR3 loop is CASRGHGRYSNQPQHF. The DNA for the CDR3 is TGTGCCAGCAGGGGACACGGCCGGTATAGCAATCAGCCCCAGCATTTT.

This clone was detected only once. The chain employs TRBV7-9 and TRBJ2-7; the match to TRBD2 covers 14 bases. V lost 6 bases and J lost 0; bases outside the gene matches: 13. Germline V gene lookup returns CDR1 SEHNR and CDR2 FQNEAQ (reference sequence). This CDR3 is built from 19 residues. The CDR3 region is CASSPKGLAGDWSSYEQYF. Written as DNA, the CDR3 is TGTGCCAGCAGTCCGAAGGGACTAGCGGGGGACTGGAGCTCCTACGAGCAGTACTTC.

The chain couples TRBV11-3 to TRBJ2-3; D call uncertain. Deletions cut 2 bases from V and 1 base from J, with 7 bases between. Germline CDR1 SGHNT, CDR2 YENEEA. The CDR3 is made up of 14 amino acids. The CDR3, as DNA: TGTGCCAGCAGCTTACGGGTAGGCACAGATACGCAGTATTTT. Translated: CASSLRVGTDTQYF. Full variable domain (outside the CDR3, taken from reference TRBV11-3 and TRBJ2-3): EAGVVQSPRYKIIEKKQPVAFWCNPISGHNTLYWYLQNLGQGPELLIRYENEEAVDDSQLPKDRFSAERLKGVDSTLKIQPAELGDSAVYLCASSLRVGTDTQYFGPGTRLTVL.

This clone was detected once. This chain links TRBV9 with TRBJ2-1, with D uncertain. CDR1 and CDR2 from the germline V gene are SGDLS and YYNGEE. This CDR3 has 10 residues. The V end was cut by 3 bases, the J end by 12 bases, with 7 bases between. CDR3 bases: TGTGCCAGCAGCGGCGTGTGGCAGTTCTTC. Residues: CASSGVWQFF. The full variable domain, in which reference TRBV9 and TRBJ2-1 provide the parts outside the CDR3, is DSGVTQTPKHLITATGQRVTLRCSPRSGDLSVYWYQQSLDQGLQFLIQYYNGEERAKGNILERFSAQQFPDLHSELNLSSLELGDSALYFCASSGVWQFFGPGTRLTVL.

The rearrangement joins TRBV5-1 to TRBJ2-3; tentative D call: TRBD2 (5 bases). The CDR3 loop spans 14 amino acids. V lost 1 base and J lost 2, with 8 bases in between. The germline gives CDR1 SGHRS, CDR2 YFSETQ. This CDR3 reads CASSLMGDTDTQYF. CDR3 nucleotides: TGCGCCAGCAGCTTGATGGGAGACACAGATACGCAGTATTTT.

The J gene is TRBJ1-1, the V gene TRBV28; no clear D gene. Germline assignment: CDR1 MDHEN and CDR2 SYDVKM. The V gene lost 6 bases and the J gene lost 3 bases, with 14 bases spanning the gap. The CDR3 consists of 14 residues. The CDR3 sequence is CASSLEWEDTEAFF. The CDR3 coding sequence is TGTGCCAGCAGCTTAGAGTGGGAGGACACTGAAGCTTTCTTT.

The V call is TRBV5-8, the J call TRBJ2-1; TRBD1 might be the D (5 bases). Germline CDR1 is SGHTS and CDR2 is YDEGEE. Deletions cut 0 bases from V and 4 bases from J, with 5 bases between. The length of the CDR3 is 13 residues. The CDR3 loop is CASSLGQYNEQFF. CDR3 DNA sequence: TGTGCCAGCAGCTTGGGACAGTACAATGAGCAGTTCTTC.

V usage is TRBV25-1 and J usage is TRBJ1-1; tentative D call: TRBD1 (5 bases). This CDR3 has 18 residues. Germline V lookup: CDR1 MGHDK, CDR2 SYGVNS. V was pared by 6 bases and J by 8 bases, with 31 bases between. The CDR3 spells CASSGYSAWGEVRFEAFF. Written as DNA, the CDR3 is TGTGCCAGCAGCGGTTATTCGGCTTGGGGCGAAGTCCGATTCGAAGCTTTCTTT. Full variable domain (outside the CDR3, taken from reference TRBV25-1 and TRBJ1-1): EADIYQTPRYLVIGTGKKITLECSQTMGHDKMYWYQQDPGMELHLIHYSYGVNSTEKGDLSSESTVSRIRTEHFPLTLESARPSHTSQYLCASSGYSAWGEVRFEAFFGQGTRLTVV.

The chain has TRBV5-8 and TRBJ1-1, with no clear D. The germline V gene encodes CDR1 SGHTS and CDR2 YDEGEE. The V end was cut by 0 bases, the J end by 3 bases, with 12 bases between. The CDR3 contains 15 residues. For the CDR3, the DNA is TGTGCCAGCAGCTTGGGTAAGGGAGGTGACACTGAAGCTTTCTTT. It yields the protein CASSLGKGGDTEAFF.

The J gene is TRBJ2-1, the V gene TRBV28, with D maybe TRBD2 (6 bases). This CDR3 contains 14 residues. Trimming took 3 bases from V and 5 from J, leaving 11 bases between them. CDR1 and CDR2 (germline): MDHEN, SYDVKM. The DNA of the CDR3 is TGTGCCAGCAGTTTCACCGGGGGTGACAATGAGCAGTTCTTC. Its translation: CASSFTGGDNEQFF.

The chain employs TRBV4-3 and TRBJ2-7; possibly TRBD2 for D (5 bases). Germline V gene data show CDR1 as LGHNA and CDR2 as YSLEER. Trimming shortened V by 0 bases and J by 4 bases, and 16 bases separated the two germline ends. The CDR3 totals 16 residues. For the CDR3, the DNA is TGCGCCAGCAGCCAAGATTCAAGGGAGCTCAGGTACGAGCAGTACTTC. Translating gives CASSQDSRELRYEQYF.

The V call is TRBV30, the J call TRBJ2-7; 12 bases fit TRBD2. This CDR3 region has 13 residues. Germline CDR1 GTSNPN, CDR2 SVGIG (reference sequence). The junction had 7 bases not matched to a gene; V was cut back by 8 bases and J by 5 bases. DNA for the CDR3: TGTGCCCGATCGACTAGCGGGGGCGACGAGCAGTACTTC. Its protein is CARSTSGGDEQYF.

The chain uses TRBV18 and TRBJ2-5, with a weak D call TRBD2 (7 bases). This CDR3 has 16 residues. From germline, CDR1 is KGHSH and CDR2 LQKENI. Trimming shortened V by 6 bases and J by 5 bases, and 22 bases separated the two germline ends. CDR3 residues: CASSQNSQGGLETQYF. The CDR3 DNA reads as TGTGCCAGCTCTCAAAATTCACAGGGAGGGCTGGAGACCCAGTACTTC.

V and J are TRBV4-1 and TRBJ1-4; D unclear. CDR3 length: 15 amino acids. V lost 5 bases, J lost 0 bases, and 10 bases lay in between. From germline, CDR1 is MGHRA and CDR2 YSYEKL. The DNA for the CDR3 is TGCGCCAGCAGCAGCCCCGGGACAACTAATGAAAAACTGTTTTTT. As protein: CASSSPGTTNEKLFF.

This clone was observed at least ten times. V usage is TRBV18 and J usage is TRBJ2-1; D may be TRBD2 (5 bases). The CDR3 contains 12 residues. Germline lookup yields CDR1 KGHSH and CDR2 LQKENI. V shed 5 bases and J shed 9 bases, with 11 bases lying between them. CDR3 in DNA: TGTGCCAGCTCAGCGTCTAGCTCTGAGCAGTTCTTC. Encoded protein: CASSASSSEQFF.

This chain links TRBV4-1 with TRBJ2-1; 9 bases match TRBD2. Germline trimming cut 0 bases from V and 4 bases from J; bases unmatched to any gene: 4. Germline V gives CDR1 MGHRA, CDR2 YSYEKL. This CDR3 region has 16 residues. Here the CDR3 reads CASSQESAGGYNEQFF. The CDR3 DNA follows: TGCGCCAGCAGCCAAGAATCAGCGGGGGGTTACAATGAGCAGTTCTTC.

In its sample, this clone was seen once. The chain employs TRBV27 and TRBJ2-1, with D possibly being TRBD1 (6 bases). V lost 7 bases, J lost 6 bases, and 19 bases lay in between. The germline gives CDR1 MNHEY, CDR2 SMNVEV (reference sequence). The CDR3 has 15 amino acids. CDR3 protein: CASKELGAGGNEQFF. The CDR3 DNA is TGTGCCAGCAAAGAGTTGGGGGCAGGAGGCAATGAGCAGTTCTTC.

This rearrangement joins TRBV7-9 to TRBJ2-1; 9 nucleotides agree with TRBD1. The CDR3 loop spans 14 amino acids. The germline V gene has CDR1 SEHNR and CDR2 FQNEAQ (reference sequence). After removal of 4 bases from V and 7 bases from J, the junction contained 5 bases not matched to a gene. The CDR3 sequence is CASSSGTGKNEQFF. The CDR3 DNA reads TGTGCCAGCAGCTCAGGGACAGGGAAGAATGAGCAGTTCTTC.

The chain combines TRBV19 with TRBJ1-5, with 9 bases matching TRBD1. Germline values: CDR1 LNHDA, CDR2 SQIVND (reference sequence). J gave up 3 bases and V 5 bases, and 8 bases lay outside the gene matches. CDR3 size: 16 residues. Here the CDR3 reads CASSPQDRGNNQPQHF. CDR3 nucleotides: TGTGCCAGTAGTCCTCAGGACAGGGGAAACAATCAGCCCCAGCATTTT.

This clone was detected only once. The DNA for the CDR3 is TGTGCCAGCAGGCTTACTATGAACACTGAAGCTTTCTTT. This sequence encodes CASRLTMNTEAFF. The J gene is TRBJ1-1, the V gene TRBV6-1; D is ambiguous. The CDR3 has 13 amino acids. Trimming shortened V by 6 bases and J by 0 bases, and 8 bases separated the two germline ends. CDR1 is MNHNS and CDR2 is SASEGT in the germline V gene.

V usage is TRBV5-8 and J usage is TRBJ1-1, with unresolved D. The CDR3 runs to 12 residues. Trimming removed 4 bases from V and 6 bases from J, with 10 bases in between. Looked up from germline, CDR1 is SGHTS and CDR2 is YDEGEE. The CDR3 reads CASSIAAPEAFF. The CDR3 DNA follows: TGTGCCAGCAGCATAGCCGCGCCTGAAGCTTTCTTT.

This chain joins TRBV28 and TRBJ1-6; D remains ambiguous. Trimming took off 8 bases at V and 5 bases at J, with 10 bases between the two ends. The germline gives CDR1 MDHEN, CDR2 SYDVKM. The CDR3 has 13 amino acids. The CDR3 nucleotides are TGTGCCAGCGCGGGATACGATAATTCACCCCTCCACTTT. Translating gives CASAGYDNSPLHF.

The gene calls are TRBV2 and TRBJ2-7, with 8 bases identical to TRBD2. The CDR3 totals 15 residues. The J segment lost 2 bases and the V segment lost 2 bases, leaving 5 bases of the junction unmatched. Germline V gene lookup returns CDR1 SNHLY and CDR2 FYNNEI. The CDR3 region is CASSELVAGPYEQYF. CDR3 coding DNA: TGTGCCAGCAGTGAACTAGTAGCGGGGCCCTACGAGCAGTACTTC.